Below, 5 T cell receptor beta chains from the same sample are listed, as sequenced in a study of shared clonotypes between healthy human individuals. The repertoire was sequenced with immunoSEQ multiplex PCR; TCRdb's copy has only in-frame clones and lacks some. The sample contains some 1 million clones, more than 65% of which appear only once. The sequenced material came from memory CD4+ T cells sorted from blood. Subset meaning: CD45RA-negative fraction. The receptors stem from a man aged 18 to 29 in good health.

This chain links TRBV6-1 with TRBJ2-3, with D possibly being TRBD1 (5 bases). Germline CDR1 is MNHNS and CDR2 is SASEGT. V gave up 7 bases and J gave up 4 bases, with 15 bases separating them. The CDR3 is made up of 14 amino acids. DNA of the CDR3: TGTGCCAGCACCCGAAGATCAGGGTCAGATACGCAGTATTTT. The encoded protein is CASTRRSGSDTQYF.

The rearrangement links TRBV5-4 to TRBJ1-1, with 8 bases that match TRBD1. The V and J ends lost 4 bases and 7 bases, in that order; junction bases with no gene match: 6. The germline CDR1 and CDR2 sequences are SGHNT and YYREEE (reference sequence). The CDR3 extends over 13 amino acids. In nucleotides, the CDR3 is TGTGCCAGCAGCCCGGACAGGGTCGATGAAGCTTTCTTT. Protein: CASSPDRVDEAFF.

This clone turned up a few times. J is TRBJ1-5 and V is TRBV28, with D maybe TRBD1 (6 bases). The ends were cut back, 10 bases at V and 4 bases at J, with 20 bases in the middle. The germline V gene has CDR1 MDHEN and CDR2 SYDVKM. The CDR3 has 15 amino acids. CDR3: CATRGAPVLNQPQHF. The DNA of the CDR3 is TGTGCCACAAGGGGGGCCCCGGTCCTAAATCAGCCCCAGCATTTT.

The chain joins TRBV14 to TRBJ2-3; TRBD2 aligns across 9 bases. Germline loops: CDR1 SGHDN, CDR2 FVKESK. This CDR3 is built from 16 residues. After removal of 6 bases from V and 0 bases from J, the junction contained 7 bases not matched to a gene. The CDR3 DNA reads TGTGCCAGCAGTCCCAGACTAGCGGTTAGCACAGATACGCAGTATTTT. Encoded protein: CASSPRLAVSTDTQYF.

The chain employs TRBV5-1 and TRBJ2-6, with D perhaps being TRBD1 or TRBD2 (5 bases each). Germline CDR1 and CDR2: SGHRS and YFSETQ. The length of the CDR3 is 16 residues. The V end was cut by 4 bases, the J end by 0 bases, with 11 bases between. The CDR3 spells CASSQGASSGANVLTF. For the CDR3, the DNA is TGCGCCAGCAGCCAGGGAGCCAGCTCTGGGGCCAACGTCCTGACTTTC.